Only one count was recorded for the clone carrying this TCR beta chain. These data come from a study of blood T cell repertoires in COVID-19. As for the study in general: From the United States, Italy and Spain came samples of acute and convalescent COVID-19. PBMCs, B-cell-depleted T cells, or T cells were the source of the cDNA or gDNA that made up the material.

Per the original data handling: Estimation of nucleated cell counts was performed using reference gene primer amplification. TCRdb's table, derived via immunoSEQ multiplex PCR, lists solely in-frame clones and lacks some. V and J calls and clone size follow that table, whereas D and trimming were derived from the DNA. The table shows about 270,000 clones, with roughly 86% occurring only once. CDR1 SGDLS and CDR2 YYNGEE come from the germline V gene. V was shortened by 0 bases and J by 7 bases, with 13 bases between the two germline ends. This CDR3 is 14 amino acids long. Sequencing input: peripheral blood. This chain connects TRBV9 to TRBJ1-1, with D tentatively TRBD1 (5 bases). This sequence originates from a man aged 40-50 years with active or convalescent COVID-19. Written as DNA, the CDR3 is TGTGCCAGCAGCGTAGATCAGGGATCGGGTGAAGCTTTCTTT. Its protein product is CASSVDQGSGEAFF.